This T cell receptor beta chain derives from a study of glioma-infiltrating T cells after dendritic cell vaccination. Time point: after dendritic cell vaccination, including at tumor progression/relapse. TCRdb keeps only in-frame clones here, not all; method: immunoSEQ multiplex PCR. The sample shows around 60,000 clones, roughly 86% of them seen only once. Germline V CDR1 and CDR2: GTSNPN, SVGIG (reference sequence). The CDR3 spans 16 residues. Trimming removed 5 bases from V and 2 bases from J; junction bases left unmatched: 8. Sequencing used blood, obtained after dendritic cell vaccination. This clonotype originated in a human donor with glioblastoma. The chain joins TRBV30 to TRBJ1-5; 11 bases are shared with TRBD1. The CDR3 here is CAWEGTGGVGNQPQHF. CDR3 nucleotide sequence: TGTGCCTGGGAGGGGACAGGGGGTGTGGGCAATCAGCCCCAGCATTTT.